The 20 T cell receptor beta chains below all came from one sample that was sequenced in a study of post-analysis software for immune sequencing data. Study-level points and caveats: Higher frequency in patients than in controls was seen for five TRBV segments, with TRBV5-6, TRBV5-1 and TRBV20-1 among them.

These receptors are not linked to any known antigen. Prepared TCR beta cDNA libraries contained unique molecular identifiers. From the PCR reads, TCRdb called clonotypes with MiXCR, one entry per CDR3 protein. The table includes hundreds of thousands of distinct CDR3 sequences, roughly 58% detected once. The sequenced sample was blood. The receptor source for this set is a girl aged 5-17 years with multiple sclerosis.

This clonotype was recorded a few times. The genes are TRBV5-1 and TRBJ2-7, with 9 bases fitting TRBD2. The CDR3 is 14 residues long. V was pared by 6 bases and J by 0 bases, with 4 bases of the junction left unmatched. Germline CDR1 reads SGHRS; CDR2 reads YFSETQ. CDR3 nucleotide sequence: TGCGCCAGCACTATAGCGGGAGACTCCTACGAGCAGTACTTC. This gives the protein CASTIAGDSYEQYF.

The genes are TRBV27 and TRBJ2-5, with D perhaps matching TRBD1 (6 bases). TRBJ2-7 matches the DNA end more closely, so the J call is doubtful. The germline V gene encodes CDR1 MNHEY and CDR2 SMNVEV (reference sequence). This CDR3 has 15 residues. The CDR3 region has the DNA TGTGCCAGCAGCCTTACAGGGTGGGACCGCTACGAGCAGTACTTC. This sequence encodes CASSLTGWDRYEQYF.

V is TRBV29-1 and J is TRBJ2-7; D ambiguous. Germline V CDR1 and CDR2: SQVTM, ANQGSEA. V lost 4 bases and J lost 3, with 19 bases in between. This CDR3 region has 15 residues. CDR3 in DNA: TGCAGCGTTGTTCATCGGGTCGGACCTTACTACGAGCAGTACTTC. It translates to CSVVHRVGPYYEQYF.

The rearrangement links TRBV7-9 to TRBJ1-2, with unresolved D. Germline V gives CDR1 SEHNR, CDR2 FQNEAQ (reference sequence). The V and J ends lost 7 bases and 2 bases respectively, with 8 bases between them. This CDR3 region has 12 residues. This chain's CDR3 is CASTHQNYGYTF. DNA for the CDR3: TGTGCCAGCACCCATCAGAACTATGGCTACACCTTC.

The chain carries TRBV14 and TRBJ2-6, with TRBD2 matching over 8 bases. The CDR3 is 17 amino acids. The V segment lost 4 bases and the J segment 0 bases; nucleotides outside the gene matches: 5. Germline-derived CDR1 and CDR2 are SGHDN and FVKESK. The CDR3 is CASSRGLASSGANVLTF. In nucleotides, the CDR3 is TGTGCCAGCAGCCGAGGACTAGCCAGCTCTGGGGCCAACGTCCTGACTTTC.

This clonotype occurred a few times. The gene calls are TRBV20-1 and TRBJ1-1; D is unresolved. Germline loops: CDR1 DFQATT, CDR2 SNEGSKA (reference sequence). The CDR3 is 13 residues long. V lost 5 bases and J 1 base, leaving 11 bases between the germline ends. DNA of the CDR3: TGCAGTGCTCCTCGGACGGAGAACACTGAAGCTTTCTTT. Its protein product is CSAPRTENTEAFF.

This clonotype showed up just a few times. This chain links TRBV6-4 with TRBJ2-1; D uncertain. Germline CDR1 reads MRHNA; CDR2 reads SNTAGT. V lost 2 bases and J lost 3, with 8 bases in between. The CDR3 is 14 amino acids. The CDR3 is CASSDTLDYNEQFF. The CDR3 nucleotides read TGTGCCAGCAGTGACACCTTAGACTACAATGAGCAGTTCTTC.

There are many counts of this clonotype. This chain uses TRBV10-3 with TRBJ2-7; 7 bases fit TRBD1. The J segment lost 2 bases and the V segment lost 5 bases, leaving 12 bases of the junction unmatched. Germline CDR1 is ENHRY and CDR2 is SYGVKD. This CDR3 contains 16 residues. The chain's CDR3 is CAISSFGTATPYEQYF. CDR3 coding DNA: TGTGCCATCAGTTCTTTCGGGACAGCAACCCCCTACGAGCAGTACTTC.

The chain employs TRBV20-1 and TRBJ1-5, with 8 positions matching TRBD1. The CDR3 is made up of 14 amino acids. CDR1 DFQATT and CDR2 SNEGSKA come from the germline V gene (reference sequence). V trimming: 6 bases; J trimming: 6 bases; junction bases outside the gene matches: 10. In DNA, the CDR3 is TGCAGTGCGACGTACGGACAGGGACGTCAGCCCCAGCATTTT. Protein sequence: CSATYGQGRQPQHF.

The CDR3 spells CASFSGETPGGEQFF. The DNA of the CDR3 is TGTGCCAGCTTCTCAGGGGAGACGCCTGGCGGTGAGCAGTTCTTC. V gene TRBV6-1 combines with J gene TRBJ2-1, with a tentative D call TRBD1 (6 bases). The V gene lost 8 bases and the J gene lost 9 bases, with 23 bases spanning the gap. CDR1 and CDR2 (germline): MNHNS, SASEGT. The CDR3 has 15 residues.

CDR3 sequence (DNA): TGCGCCAGCAGCAGCAGACAGGGTGGCTACACCTTC. It is translated as CASSSRQGGYTF. The V call is TRBV5-1, the J call TRBJ1-2; 7 bases are shared with TRBD1. Per germline, CDR1 SGHRS and CDR2 YFSETQ. Losses at the gene ends were 4 bases for V and 7 bases for J; bases not matched to a gene: 4. The CDR3 contains 12 residues. The whole variable domain, filled in from reference TRBV5-1 and TRBJ1-2, reads KAGVTQTPRYLIKTRGQQVTLSCSPISGHRSVSWYQQTPGQGLQFLFEYFSETQRNKGNFPGRFSGRQFSNSRSEMNVSTLELGDSALYLCASSSRQGGYTFGSGTRLTVV.

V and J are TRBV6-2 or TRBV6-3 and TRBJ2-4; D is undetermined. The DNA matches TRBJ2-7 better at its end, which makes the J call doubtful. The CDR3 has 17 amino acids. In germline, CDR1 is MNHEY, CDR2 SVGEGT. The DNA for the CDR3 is TGTGCCAGCAGTTACGCCATTGGAACAACGGTTGGTTACGAGCAGTACTTC. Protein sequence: CASSYAIGTTVGYEQYF.

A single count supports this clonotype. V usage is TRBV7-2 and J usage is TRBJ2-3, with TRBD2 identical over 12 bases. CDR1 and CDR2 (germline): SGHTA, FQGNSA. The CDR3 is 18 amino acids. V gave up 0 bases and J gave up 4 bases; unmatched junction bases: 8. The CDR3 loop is CASSLALAGGIRADTQYF. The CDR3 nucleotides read TGTGCCAGCAGCTTAGCCCTAGCGGGGGGGATCCGGGCAGATACGCAGTATTTT.

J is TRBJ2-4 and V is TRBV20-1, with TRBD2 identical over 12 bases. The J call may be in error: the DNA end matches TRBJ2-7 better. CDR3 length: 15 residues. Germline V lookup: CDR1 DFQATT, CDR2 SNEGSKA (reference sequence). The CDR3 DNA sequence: TGCAGTGCTAGTAGGCTAGCGGGAGGGCCGTACGAGCAGTACTTC. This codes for CSASRLAGGPYEQYF.

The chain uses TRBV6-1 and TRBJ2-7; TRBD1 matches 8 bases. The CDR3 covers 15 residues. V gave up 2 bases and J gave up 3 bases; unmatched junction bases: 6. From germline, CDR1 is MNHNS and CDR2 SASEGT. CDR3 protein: CASSEFQQGDYEQYF. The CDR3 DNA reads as TGTGCCAGCAGTGAATTTCAACAGGGGGACTACGAGCAGTACTTC.

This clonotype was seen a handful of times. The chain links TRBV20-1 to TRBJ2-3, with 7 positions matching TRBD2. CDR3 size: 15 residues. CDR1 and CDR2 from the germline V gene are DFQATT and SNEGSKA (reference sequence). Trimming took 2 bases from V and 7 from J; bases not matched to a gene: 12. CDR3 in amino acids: CSARRRGVQTNTQYF. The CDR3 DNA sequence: TGCAGTGCTAGACGACGGGGGGTCCAAACGAATACGCAGTATTTT.

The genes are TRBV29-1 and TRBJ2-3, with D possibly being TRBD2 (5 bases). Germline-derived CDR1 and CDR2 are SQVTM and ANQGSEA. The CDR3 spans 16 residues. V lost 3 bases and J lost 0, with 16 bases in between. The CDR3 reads CSVEEGPSSSTDTQYF. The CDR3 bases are TGCAGCGTTGAGGAAGGGCCTAGCAGTAGCACAGATACGCAGTATTTT.

The CDR3 sequence: CASSPWGGGEAFF. The CDR3 DNA sequence: TGTGCCAGCAGCCCATGGGGCGGGGGTGAAGCTTTCTTT. V and J are TRBV6-5 and TRBJ1-1, with D possibly matching TRBD1 (5 bases). Deletions cut 6 bases from V and 7 bases from J, with 15 bases between. Germline lookup yields CDR1 MNHEY and CDR2 SVGAGI. This CDR3 spans 13 amino acids.

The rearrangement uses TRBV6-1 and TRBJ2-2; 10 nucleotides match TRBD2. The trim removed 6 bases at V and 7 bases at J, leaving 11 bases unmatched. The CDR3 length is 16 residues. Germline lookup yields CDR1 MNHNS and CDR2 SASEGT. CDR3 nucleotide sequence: TGTGCCAGCAGGAAAGCGGGAGGGATGTCTGGCGGGGAGCTGTTTTTT. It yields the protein CASRKAGGMSGGELFF.

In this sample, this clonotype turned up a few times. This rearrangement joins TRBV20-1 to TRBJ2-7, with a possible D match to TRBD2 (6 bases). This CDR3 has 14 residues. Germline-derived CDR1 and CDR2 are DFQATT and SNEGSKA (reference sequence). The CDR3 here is CSARDFLGSYEQYF. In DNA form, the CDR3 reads TGCAGCGCCCGGGACTTTTTGGGGTCCTACGAGCAGTACTTC.